This paragraph covers one T cell receptor beta chain sequence. Its target is unknown. The data originate from a study of T-cell memory formation after mild COVID-19. V was pared by 6 bases and J by 1 base, with 15 bases between. Germline CDR1 reads SQVTM; CDR2 reads ANQGSEA. This CDR3 is 14 amino acids long. General observations from the study: Later expanders leaned CD4+, whereas clones that contracted between day 15 and 85 were balanced CD4/CD8.

TCRdb ran MiXCR on the 5' RACE reads and lists one entry per CDR3 protein. The table records 400,000 to 550,000 distinct CDR3 sequences, nearly 25% of them present only once. The sample taken for sequencing was PBMCs or a T cell subset sorted from them (not recorded which). This TCR was sampled from an adult woman who had mild COVID-19 (a few samples of this study predate the infection). Cell type and time point are not known. This chain uses TRBV29-1 with TRBJ1-1, with D possibly TRBD1 on 6 matching bases. CDR3 sequence reads: CSVPQGAGNTEAFF. The CDR3 DNA sequence: TGCAGCGTACCACAGGGTGCGGGGAACACTGAAGCTTTCTTT.